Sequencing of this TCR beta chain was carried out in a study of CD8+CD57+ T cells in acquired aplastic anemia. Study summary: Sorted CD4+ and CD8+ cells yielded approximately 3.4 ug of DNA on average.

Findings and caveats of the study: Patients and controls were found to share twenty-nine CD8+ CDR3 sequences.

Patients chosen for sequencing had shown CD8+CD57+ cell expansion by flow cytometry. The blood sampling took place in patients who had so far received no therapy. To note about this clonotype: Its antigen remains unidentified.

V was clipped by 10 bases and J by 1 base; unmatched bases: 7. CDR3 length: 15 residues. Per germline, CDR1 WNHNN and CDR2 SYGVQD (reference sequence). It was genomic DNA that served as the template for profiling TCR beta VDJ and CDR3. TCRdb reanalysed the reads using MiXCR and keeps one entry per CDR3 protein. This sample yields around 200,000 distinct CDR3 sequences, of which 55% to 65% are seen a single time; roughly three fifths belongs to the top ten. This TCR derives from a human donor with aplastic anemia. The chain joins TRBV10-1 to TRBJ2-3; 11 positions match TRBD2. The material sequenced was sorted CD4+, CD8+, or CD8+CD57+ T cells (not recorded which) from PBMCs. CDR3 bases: TGCGCCACCTGGGCTAGCGGGAGGTGCACAGATACGCAGTATTTT. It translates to CATWASGRCTDTQYF.